This T cell receptor (beta chain) was recorded in a study of Graves' ophthalmopathy and Graves' hyperthyroidism. Study as a whole: Ophthalmopathy not arising within 18 months of follow-up defined hyperthyroidism as stable.

Other autoimmune disease, uncontrolled infection, pregnancy and lactation led to exclusion. Symptoms, serum thyroxine and TRAb, thyroid ultrasound, and orbital computed tomography formed the diagnostic basis. The CDR3 length is 15 residues. V was clipped by 4 bases and J by 10 bases, with 17 bases between them. Germline V CDR1 and CDR2: LNHDA, SQIVND (reference sequence). Investigators amplified TCR beta CDR3 regions from RNA transcripts. The authors performed first-round RT-PCR with HTBI primers and then a second-round multiplex PCR. Each CDR3 protein gets one entry after TCRdb re-called the multiplex PCR reads with MiXCR. The repertoire holds around 1,000,000 distinct CDR3 sequences, with about 38% as singletons. The sample holds many counts of this clonotype.

The gene calls are TRBV19 and TRBJ1-6, with no clear D. The clonotype originates from an adult man with Graves' hyperthyroidism. Sequencing used peripheral blood or thyroid tissue (not recorded which). In DNA form, the CDR3 reads TGTGCCAGTAGTAGCCCCGCGGGAGGTAGCTCACCCCTCCACTTT. Its protein product is CASSSPAGGSSPLHF.